Below are 19 T cell receptor beta chains sequenced from a single sample in a study of read filtering for tumor transcriptome and immune sequencing. Molecular barcoded adaptors covering alpha/delta and beta/gamma chains were used on 400 ng RNA. TCRdb analysed the reads with MiXCR anew, one entry per CDR3 protein. The sample carries about 48,000 distinct CDR3 sequences, less than 20% recorded once. Source material: a population of CD138-negative cells sorted from bone marrow. The receptors were sampled from a donor at least 40 years old with multiple myeloma.

This clonotype was picked up many times. The genes are TRBV5-1 and TRBJ1-2, with 7 positions matching TRBD1. Germline CDR1 reads SGHRS; CDR2 reads YFSETQ. The CDR3 has 15 residues. V lost 4 bases to trimming and J lost 4 bases; unmatched junction nucleotides: 10. The CDR3 region is CASSPFVRDSYGYTF. The CDR3 coding sequence is TGCGCCAGCAGCCCTTTCGTCCGGGACAGCTATGGCTACACCTTC.

This clonotype showed up just a few times. The chain uses TRBV19 and TRBJ1-2, with D maybe TRBD1 (5 bases). The germline V gene has CDR1 LNHDA and CDR2 SQIVND (reference sequence). V was trimmed by 5 bases and J by 0 bases, leaving 7 bases between them. This CDR3 has 13 residues. CDR3 residues: CASSDSSNYGYTF. CDR3 in DNA: TGTGCCAGTAGTGACAGTTCTAACTATGGCTACACCTTC.

In this sample, this clonotype turned up many times. The chain recombines TRBV5-1 with TRBJ2-3; D possibly corresponds to TRBD2 (5 bases). Trimming shortened V by 0 bases and J by 2 bases, and 10 bases separated the two germline ends. CDR3 length: 15 residues. CDR1 SGHRS and CDR2 YFSETQ come from the germline V gene. CDR3 sequence reads: CASSLAGMYTDTQYF. The CDR3 coding sequence is TGCGCCAGCAGCTTGGCGGGGATGTACACAGATACGCAGTATTTT.

This clonotype was found many times. The rearrangement links TRBV30 to TRBJ2-3, with D possibly TRBD1 on 6 matching bases. Trimming left V 0 bases short and J 2 bases short, with 12 bases between. Per the germline V gene, CDR1 is GTSNPN and CDR2 is SVGIG (reference sequence). The CDR3 runs 15 residues. CDR3 protein: CAWSVQGADTDTQYF. The CDR3 DNA sequence: TGTGCCTGGAGTGTACAGGGAGCGGACACAGATACGCAGTATTTT.

This clonotype was recorded at least ten times. CDR3 loop: CATGGYPLNEQFF. CDR3 nucleotides: TGTGCCACAGGGGGCTACCCCCTCAATGAGCAGTTCTTC. This chain joins TRBV30 and TRBJ2-1; TRBD1 matches 9 bases. Germline V gives CDR1 GTSNPN, CDR2 SVGIG (reference sequence). Trimming at V came to 8 bases and at J to 6 bases, leaving 8 bases not matched to a gene. The CDR3 totals 13 residues. Drawing the rest from reference TRBV30 and TRBJ2-1, the complete variable domain is SQTIHQWPATLVQPVGSPLSLECTVEGTSNPNLYWYRQAAGRGLQLLFYSVGIGQISSEVPQNLSASRPQDRQFILSSKKLLLSDSGFYLCATGGYPLNEQFFGPGTRLTVL.

Many counts were recorded for this clonotype. CDR3 loop: CASSLRRQTQDSPLHF. The CDR3 DNA follows: TGTGCCAGCAGCCTCAGGCGACAGACCCAGGATTCACCCCTCCACTTT. V is TRBV14 and J is TRBJ1-6; D is perhaps TRBD1 (5 bases). The CDR3 is 16 residues long. Trimming took off 4 bases at V and 8 bases at J, with 18 bases between the two ends. Germline-derived CDR1 and CDR2 are SGHDN and FVKESK.

V and J are TRBV24-1 and TRBJ2-3; D is perhaps TRBD1 (6 bases). V lost 7 bases and J 3 bases, leaving 10 bases between the germline ends. CDR3 size: 13 residues. Per the germline V gene, CDR1 is KGHDR and CDR2 is SFDVKD. CDR3 in amino acids: CATRTTGTDTQYF. For the CDR3, the DNA is TGTGCCACCAGAACCACAGGGACAGATACGCAGTATTTT.

This clonotype was picked up many times. The rearrangement links TRBV30 to TRBJ2-3, with TRBD2 as a possible D gene (6 bases). The germline CDR1 and CDR2 sequences are GTSNPN and SVGIG (reference sequence). CDR3 size: 11 residues. The V gene lost 3 bases and the J gene lost 9 bases, with 10 bases spanning the gap. This CDR3 reads CAWRAGWTQYF. CDR3 DNA sequence: TGTGCCTGGAGGGCGGGGTGGACGCAGTATTTT.

The V gene is TRBV5-1, the J gene TRBJ2-5, with TRBD2 matching 8 bases. The germline V gene has CDR1 SGHRS and CDR2 YFSETQ. The CDR3 spans 14 residues. V shed 3 bases and J 3 bases; nucleotides not matched to a gene: 4. The CDR3 reads CASSSNSGKETQYF. In DNA, the CDR3 is TGCGCCAGCAGCTCGAATAGCGGGAAAGAGACCCAGTACTTC.

As concerns this clonotype: A much larger clone sits a single nucleotide away, making a read error possible. J is TRBJ2-3 and V is TRBV5-1; D is perhaps TRBD2 (5 bases). Germline CDR1 and CDR2: SGHRS and YFSETQ. The CDR3 sequence is 15 residues long. The CDR3 spells CVSRYRTDPSDTQYF. The DNA for the CDR3 is TGCGTCAGCCGCTATCGGACTGACCCCTCCGATACGCAGTATTTT.

This clonotype came up many times. This sequence joins TRBV30 and TRBJ2-7; TRBD2 agrees at 8 bases. Unmatched junction bases numbered 4, after V lost 3 bases and J lost 0 bases. Germline V CDR1 and CDR2: GTSNPN, SVGIG (reference sequence). The CDR3 contains 14 residues. The CDR3, as DNA: TGTGCCTGGAGACTTAGCGGGACCTCCTACGAGCAGTACTTC. Translating it yields CAWRLSGTSYEQYF.

This clonotype was recorded at least ten times. The J gene is TRBJ2-1, the V gene TRBV20-1; possibly TRBD2 for D (5 bases). CDR3 length: 13 amino acids. Trimming pared 5 bases from V and 7 bases from J, leaving 15 bases between. Germline CDR1 and CDR2: DFQATT and SNEGSKA (reference sequence). The CDR3 spells CSARREPDNEQFF. The CDR3 nucleotides read TGCAGTGCTCGCCGGGAACCTGATAATGAGCAGTTCTTC.

Concerning this clonotype: This may stem from a read error, because a much larger clone lies one nucleotide away. No conserved phenylalanine or tryptophan ends this CDR3, so it is likely a read error. The gene calls are TRBV7-2 and TRBJ2-3, with D perhaps matching TRBD1 or TRBD2 (5 bases each). Germline V lookup: CDR1 SGHTA, CDR2 FQGNSA. This CDR3 has 14 amino acids. Trimming cost V 1 base and J 7 bases, with 12 bases left between them. CDR3 in amino acids: CASSLVGSGHTQYL. CDR3 bases: TGTGCCAGCAGCTTAGTTGGCTCGGGGCATACGCAGTATCTT.

On this clonotype: It differs at one base from a far larger clone, so likely a read error. Likely a read error: the CDR3 ends without its conserved phenylalanine or tryptophan. The J gene is TRBJ2-6, the V gene TRBV6-1, with D perhaps matching TRBD1 or TRBD2 (6 bases each). Looked up from germline, CDR1 is MNHNS and CDR2 is SASEGT. CDR3 length: 15 residues. Deletions cut 6 bases from V and 2 bases from J, with 11 bases between. Written as DNA, the CDR3 is TGTGCCAGCAGCCAAGGGGGGACTGGGGCCAACGTCCTGACTCTC. Translating it yields CASSQGGTGANVLTL.

In the case of this clonotype: A much larger clone is a single base away; this may be a read error. Because the CDR3 is missing its conserved closing phenylalanine or tryptophan, this is likely a read error. V usage is TRBV6-6 and J usage is TRBJ2-3; 12 bases agree with TRBD2. V dropped 6 bases and J dropped 6; count of bases not matched to a gene: 10. Looked up from germline, CDR1 is MNHNY and CDR2 is SVGAGI (reference sequence). This CDR3 spans 16 amino acids. In DNA form, the CDR3 reads TGTGCCAGCAGCGACTCCGGACTAGCGGGAAGGGATACGCAGTATTCT. Amino acids: CASSDSGLAGRDTQYS.

This clonotype was detected ten times or more. The chain uses TRBV5-1 and TRBJ2-1; 9 nucleotides match TRBD2. J gave up 8 bases and V 7 bases, and 22 bases lay outside the gene matches. CDR1 is SGHRS and CDR2 is YFSETQ in the germline V gene. The CDR3 length is 18 residues. The CDR3 DNA reads TGCGCCAGCGGGGCGCGAGGGGGGCTGAAGCGGGAGGTCGATGAGCAGTTCTTC. It encodes CASGARGGLKREVDEQFF.

In this sample, this clonotype turned up many times. This sequence joins TRBV7-2 and TRBJ1-5; D might be TRBD1 (6 bases). CDR3 length equals 16 residues. The V and J ends lost 5 bases and 6 bases respectively, with 20 bases between them. Germline CDR1 is SGHTA and CDR2 is FQGNSA. CDR3 sequence reads: CASSKHQGRNGQPQHF. The CDR3 nucleotides read TGTGCCAGCAGCAAGCATCAGGGGCGGAACGGTCAGCCCCAGCATTTT. The full variable domain, in which reference TRBV7-2 and TRBJ1-5 provide the parts outside the CDR3, is GAGVSQSPSNKVTEKGKDVELRCDPISGHTALYWYRQSLGQGLEFLIYFQGNSAPDKSGLPSDRFSAERTGGSVSTLTIQRTQQEDSAVYLCASSKHQGRNGQPQHFGDGTRLSIL.

On this clonotype: This could be a read error, since a much larger clone is one nucleotide away. The CDR3 spells CASSMRLKYNEQFF. CDR3 nucleotide sequence: TGTGCCAGCAGCATGAGACTGAAATACAATGAGCAGTTCTTC. V gene TRBV5-6 combines with J gene TRBJ2-1, with D unclear. Trimming pared 4 bases from V and 4 bases from J, leaving 12 bases between. This CDR3 is built from 14 residues. The germline V gene encodes CDR1 SGHDT and CDR2 YYEEEE.

This clonotype has a handful of counts. A read error may be the cause here, since a much bigger clone is one base away. CDR3: CASSVNGGTGELFF. Written as DNA, the CDR3 is TGTGCCAGCAGCGTAAATGGTGGGACCGGGGAGCTGTTTTTT. J is TRBJ2-2 and V is TRBV9; D gene unclear. V was shortened by 1 base and J by 5 bases, with 9 bases between the two germline ends. The CDR3 is 14 residues long. The germline V gene has CDR1 SGDLS and CDR2 YYNGEE.